The 29 T cell receptor beta chains listed next were all sequenced from one sample in a study of blood T cell repertoires in COVID-19. TCRdb's table, derived via immunoSEQ multiplex PCR, lists solely in-frame clones and lacks some. This sample has 150,000 or so clones; approximately 85% occur once, and the top ten carry about 8%. Source material: peripheral blood. The receptors originated from a woman in her fifties or sixties with COVID-19, enrolled during active disease.

The chain joins TRBV19 to TRBJ1-1, with D perhaps TRBD1 (5 bases). The V gene's germline CDR1 is LNHDA and CDR2 SQIVND (reference sequence). Trimming took 0 bases from V and 11 from J, leaving 16 bases between them. CDR3 length: 14 amino acids. The CDR3 here is CASSIDRLGGTAFF. The CDR3 DNA reads as TGTGCCAGTAGTATAGATCGTTTGGGGGGTACGGCTTTCTTT.

Here the CDR3 reads CASSQDLGGQDKTTNEKLFF. CDR3 sequence (DNA): TGTGCCAGCAGCCAAGATCTCGGGGGACAGGATAAAACAACTAATGAAAAACTGTTTTTT. This chain uses TRBV4-2 with TRBJ1-4, with TRBD1 matching 8 bases. The germline CDR1 and CDR2 sequences are LGHNA and YNFKEQ. V lost 0 bases and J lost 0; bases outside the gene matches: 12. CDR3 length: 20 residues.

The DNA of the CDR3 is TGTGCCAGCAGCGTAGGGGTTAGCGGGGCCTCAGATACGCAGTATTTT. This translates into CASSVGVSGASDTQYF. The gene calls are TRBV9 and TRBJ2-3, with TRBD2 matching 8 bases. V trimming: 0 bases; J trimming: 4 bases; junction bases outside the gene matches: 7. CDR1 and CDR2 from the germline V gene are SGDLS and YYNGEE. The CDR3 runs to 16 residues.

The chain combines TRBV4-1 with TRBJ2-7; no clear D gene. Germline V gene sequence: CDR1 MGHRA, CDR2 YSYEKL. The CDR3 has 14 residues. V was trimmed by 0 bases and J by 0 bases, leaving 6 bases between them. The CDR3 reads CASSQDPSSYEQYF. In DNA form, the CDR3 reads TGCGCCAGCAGCCAAGACCCTAGCTCCTACGAGCAGTACTTC.

The chain links TRBV9 to TRBJ2-6; no reliable D call. CDR1 and CDR2 (germline): SGDLS, YYNGEE. The CDR3 runs 13 residues. Between the trimmed V and J ends, which lost 4 bases and 5 bases, there was a span of 7 bases. CDR3 bases: TGTGCCAGCAGCCCCCCTTGGGCCAACGTCCTGACTTTC. Translated: CASSPPWANVLTF.

The gene calls are TRBV7-9 and TRBJ2-2; possibly TRBD2 for D (7 bases). CDR3 length: 16 amino acids. V was cut by 6 bases and J by 3 bases, with 17 bases left in between. Germline loops: CDR1 SEHNR, CDR2 FQNEAQ (reference sequence). The DNA for the CDR3 is TGTGCCAGCAGTCGCGCGGGGGCCTCGGACACCGGGGAGCTGTTTTTT. Residues: CASSRAGASDTGELFF.

The sample holds a few counts of this clone. V gene TRBV7-8 combines with J gene TRBJ1-3; D unresolved. Germline assignment: CDR1 SGHVS and CDR2 FQNEAQ. V was clipped by 2 bases and J by 0 bases, with 8 bases between them. The CDR3 has 15 amino acids. The CDR3 sequence is CASSLSRFSGNTIYF. CDR3 DNA sequence: TGTGCCAGCAGCTTATCGCGGTTCTCTGGAAACACCATATATTTT.

The gene calls are TRBV2 and TRBJ1-2; 8 positions match TRBD1. The length of the CDR3 is 14 residues. Germline V CDR1 and CDR2: SNHLY, FYNNEI. V gave up 9 bases and J gave up 8 bases; unmatched junction bases: 14. DNA for the CDR3: TGTGCCAGTAAAATTTGGACAGGGCCTCGGGGCTACACCTTC. Amino acid sequence: CASKIWTGPRGYTF.

The CDR3 coding sequence is TGTGCCAGCAGCGTCGGGGGGGATTCCTACAATGAGCAGTTCTTC. Translated: CASSVGGDSYNEQFF. This sequence joins TRBV9 and TRBJ2-1; the match to TRBD2 covers 8 bases. CDR3 length: 15 amino acids. The V gene end was trimmed by 2 bases and the J gene end by 1 base; junction bases not matched to a gene: 2. CDR1 and CDR2 (germline): SGDLS, YYNGEE.

The rearrangement uses TRBV21-1 and TRBJ2-6; TRBD2 is the table's D call and was not checked against the DNA. TRBV21-1 is reported as a pseudogene. This CDR3 has 18 residues. The CDR3 is CASSKTSGSLTGANVLTF. The CDR3 nucleotides read TGTGCCAGCAGCAAAACTTCGGGATCCCTAACCGGGGCCAACGTCCTGACTTTC.

This chain uses TRBV5-1 with TRBJ2-3; TRBD2 might be the D (6 bases). Germline V gives CDR1 SGHRS, CDR2 YFSETQ. Trimming stripped 0 bases from V and 4 bases from J, with 6 bases between. This CDR3 comprises 13 residues. The CDR3 region is CASSLGEADTQYF. The CDR3 DNA reads as TGCGCCAGCAGCTTGGGGGAGGCAGATACGCAGTATTTT.

The chain joins TRBV19 to TRBJ2-7; TRBD2 agrees at 13 bases. This CDR3 spans 15 amino acids. V lost 5 bases, J lost 7 bases, and 8 bases stayed unmatched. CDR1 and CDR2 (germline): LNHDA, SQIVND (reference sequence). The CDR3 spells CASSPQGLAGTEQYF. DNA for the CDR3: TGTGCCAGTAGTCCCCAGGGACTAGCGGGGACGGAGCAGTACTTC.

The V call is TRBV10-3, the J call TRBJ1-3; possible D gene TRBD1, 5 bases. The CDR3 is 14 amino acids. CDR1 and CDR2 (germline): ENHRY, SYGVKD. V lost 2 bases, J lost 5 bases, and 10 bases lay in between. The CDR3: CAISEPGDRNTIYF. The CDR3 DNA follows: TGTGCCATCAGTGAGCCGGGGGATAGAAACACCATATATTTT.

The rearrangement uses TRBV30 and TRBJ2-7, with D perhaps TRBD1 (6 bases). V lost 2 bases, J lost 1 base, and 12 bases lay in between. Germline V lookup: CDR1 GTSNPN, CDR2 SVGIG (reference sequence). The length of the CDR3 is 14 residues. This CDR3 reads CAWSIQGDSYEQYF. CDR3 coding DNA: TGTGCCTGGAGTATACAGGGTGATTCCTACGAGCAGTACTTC. The whole variable domain, filled in from reference TRBV30 and TRBJ2-7, reads SQTIHQWPATLVQPVGSPLSLECTVEGTSNPNLYWYRQAAGRGLQLLFYSVGIGQISSEVPQNLSASRPQDRQFILSSKKLLLSDSGFYLCAWSIQGDSYEQYFGPGTRLTVT.

The chain uses TRBV15 and TRBJ2-4; possibly TRBD2 for D (5 bases). CDR3 length: 18 residues. Trimming shortened V by 0 bases and J by 1 base, and 16 bases separated the two germline ends. CDR1 and CDR2 from the germline V gene are LNHNV and YYDKDF (reference sequence). CDR3 nucleotide sequence: TGTGCCACCAGCAGAGATCAAGGGTCGGGGTGGGCCAAAAACATTCAGTACTTC. This sequence encodes CATSRDQGSGWAKNIQYF.

V is TRBV19 and J is TRBJ2-6; 10 bases are shared with TRBD1. This CDR3 has 19 residues. V was clipped by 4 bases and J by 2 bases; unmatched bases: 11. Germline CDR1 is LNHDA and CDR2 is SQIVND (reference sequence). The CDR3 spells CASSTPPGQGIAGANVLTF. In DNA form, the CDR3 reads TGTGCCAGTAGTACCCCCCCGGGACAGGGGATCGCTGGGGCCAACGTCCTGACTTTC.

V is TRBV27 and J is TRBJ2-5; the match to TRBD2 covers 8 bases. The V gene end was trimmed by 4 bases and the J gene end by 4 bases; junction bases not matched to a gene: 5. Per the germline V gene, CDR1 is MNHEY and CDR2 is SMNVEV (reference sequence). The CDR3 contains 14 residues. CDR3 sequence reads: CASSSAGRGETQYF. The CDR3 region has the DNA TGTGCCAGCAGTTCCGCCGGGAGGGGAGAGACCCAGTACTTC.

The V gene is TRBV27, the J gene TRBJ2-3, with a weak D call TRBD2 (5 bases). Germline assignment: CDR1 MNHEY and CDR2 SMNVEV (reference sequence). Deletions cut 4 bases from V and 7 bases from J, with 9 bases between. This CDR3 region has 12 residues. DNA of the CDR3: TGTGCCAGCAGTTCTCCGGGAAATACGCAGTATTTT. This gives the protein CASSSPGNTQYF.

The rearrangement joins TRBV16 to TRBJ2-7, with D tentatively TRBD1 (6 bases). Per germline, CDR1 KGHSY and CDR2 FQNENV. Trimming shortened V by 4 bases and J by 1 base, and 8 bases separated the two germline ends. This CDR3 contains 13 residues. The CDR3 DNA sequence: TGTGCCAGCAGCCCCGGGACATCCTACGAGCAGTACTTC. Translation gives CASSPGTSYEQYF. The entire variable domain, with the rest obtained from reference TRBV16 and TRBJ2-7, is as follows: GEEVAQTPKHLVRGEGQKAKLYCAPIKGHSYVFWYQQVLKNEFKFLISFQNENVFDETGMPKERFSAKCLPNSPCSLEIQATKLEDSAVYFCASSPGTSYEQYFGPGTRLTVT.

This chain links TRBV7-3 with TRBJ2-4, with 13 bases lining up with TRBD2. V trimming: 4 bases; J trimming: 12 bases; junction bases outside the gene matches: 6. The CDR3 extends over 14 amino acids. The V gene's germline CDR1 is SGHTA and CDR2 FQGTGA. This chain's CDR3 is CASSSETSGGHQYF. CDR3 nucleotides: TGTGCCAGCAGCTCCGAGACTAGCGGGGGGCATCAGTACTTC.

The chain links TRBV4-1 to TRBJ2-7; 7 nucleotides line up with TRBD2. Germline V gene lookup returns CDR1 MGHRA and CDR2 YSYEKL. J gave up 0 bases and V 5 bases, and 1 base lay outside the gene matches. The CDR3 sequence is 13 residues long. The CDR3 DNA reads TGCGCCAGCAGCGGGGAGGGCTCCTACGAGCAGTACTTC. It translates to CASSGEGSYEQYF.

This CDR3 is CASSSRSGTGVSYEQYF. CDR3 bases: TGTGCCAGCAGCTCACGCTCCGGGACAGGGGTCTCCTACGAGCAGTACTTC. The V call is TRBV7-8, the J call TRBJ2-7; 10 bases are a match to TRBD1. V shed 4 bases, J shed 0 bases, and the junction held 9 bases outside the gene matches. Germline CDR1 is SGHVS and CDR2 is FQNEAQ. The CDR3 has 17 amino acids.

The chain employs TRBV7-9 and TRBJ2-2; TRBD2 agrees at 10 bases. The trim removed 5 bases at V and 3 bases at J, leaving 9 bases unmatched. CDR1 and CDR2 (germline): SEHNR, FQNEAQ (reference sequence). There are 17 residues in the CDR3. CDR3 coding DNA: TGTGCCAGCAGCGAGCGGGGGGGGCCCGAGCACACCGGGGAGCTGTTTTTT. Its translation: CASSERGGPEHTGELFF.

The chain joins TRBV7-3 to TRBJ2-5, with 8 nucleotides matching TRBD2. CDR3 size: 14 residues. V shed 5 bases, J shed 1 base, and the junction held 3 bases outside the gene matches. Germline CDR1 and CDR2: SGHTA and FQGTGA. The CDR3 DNA follows: TGTGCCAGCAGCCTAAGCGGGGGCCAAGAGACCCAGTACTTC. Its translation is CASSLSGGQETQYF. Full variable domain (rest looked up from reference TRBV7-3 and TRBJ2-5): GAGVSQTPSNKVTEKGKYVELRCDPISGHTALYWYRQSLGQGPEFLIYFQGTGAADDSGLPNDRFFAVRPEGSVSTLKIQRTERGDSAVYLCASSLSGGQETQYFGPGTRLLVL.

The CDR3 coding sequence is TGTGCCAGCAGCTACGAAGGGGGGGCGTCAATGGATGAGCAGTTCTTC. Protein: CASSYEGGASMDEQFF. This chain joins TRBV7-6 and TRBJ2-1; a possible D gene is TRBD2 (7 bases). Between the trimmed V and J ends, which lost 4 bases and 8 bases, there was a span of 21 bases. The CDR3 loop spans 16 amino acids. The V gene's germline CDR1 is SGHVS and CDR2 FNYEAQ.

V usage is TRBV9 and J usage is TRBJ2-2; TRBD2 might be the D (6 bases). The CDR3 length is 18 residues. From germline, CDR1 is SGDLS and CDR2 YYNGEE. With 0 bases removed from V and 0 bases from J, the gap between germline ends came to 15 bases. CDR3 nucleotide sequence: TGTGCCAGCAGCGTAGGCGGTCCGGGCGGGGCGAACACCGGGGAGCTGTTTTTT. Translated, it gives CASSVGGPGGANTGELFF. The whole variable domain, remainder taken from reference TRBV9 and TRBJ2-2, is DSGVTQTPKHLITATGQRVTLRCSPRSGDLSVYWYQQSLDQGLQFLIQYYNGEERAKGNILERFSAQQFPDLHSELNLSSLELGDSALYFCASSVGGPGGANTGELFFGEGSRLTVL.

The rearrangement uses TRBV10-3 and TRBJ2-7; 9 bases fit TRBD1. The CDR3 spans 15 residues. Germline trimming cut 3 bases from V and 5 bases from J; bases unmatched to any gene: 8. Germline-derived CDR1 and CDR2 are ENHRY and SYGVKD. As DNA, the CDR3 is TGTGCCATCAGTGAACCGGGACAGGGAACCCACGAGCAGTACTTC. It encodes CAISEPGQGTHEQYF.

This clone was found a few times. The V call is TRBV6-5, the J call TRBJ2-7, with D perhaps TRBD1 (6 bases). Germline V lookup: CDR1 MNHEY, CDR2 SVGAGI. The CDR3 runs 13 residues. V shed 3 bases and J shed 7 bases, with 13 bases lying between them. CDR3: CASSYQGPGEQYF. CDR3 coding DNA: TGTGCCAGCAGTTATCAGGGGCCGGGGGAGCAGTACTTC.

V is TRBV7-9 and J is TRBJ1-2; D is undetermined. The CDR3 length is 12 residues. Germline-derived CDR1 and CDR2 are SEHNR and FQNEAQ (reference sequence). V lost 5 bases to trimming and J lost 6 bases, with 10 bases between them. The CDR3 reads CASSPPPHGYTF. CDR3 coding DNA: TGTGCCAGCAGCCCTCCTCCCCATGGCTACACCTTC. Combining the CDR3 with reference TRBV7-9 and TRBJ1-2 gives the whole variable domain DTGVSQNPRHKITKRGQNVTFRCDPISEHNRLYWYRQTLGQGPEFLTYFQNEAQLEKSRLLSDRFSAERPKGSFSTLEIQRTEQGDSAMYLCASSPPPHGYTFGSGTRLTVV.